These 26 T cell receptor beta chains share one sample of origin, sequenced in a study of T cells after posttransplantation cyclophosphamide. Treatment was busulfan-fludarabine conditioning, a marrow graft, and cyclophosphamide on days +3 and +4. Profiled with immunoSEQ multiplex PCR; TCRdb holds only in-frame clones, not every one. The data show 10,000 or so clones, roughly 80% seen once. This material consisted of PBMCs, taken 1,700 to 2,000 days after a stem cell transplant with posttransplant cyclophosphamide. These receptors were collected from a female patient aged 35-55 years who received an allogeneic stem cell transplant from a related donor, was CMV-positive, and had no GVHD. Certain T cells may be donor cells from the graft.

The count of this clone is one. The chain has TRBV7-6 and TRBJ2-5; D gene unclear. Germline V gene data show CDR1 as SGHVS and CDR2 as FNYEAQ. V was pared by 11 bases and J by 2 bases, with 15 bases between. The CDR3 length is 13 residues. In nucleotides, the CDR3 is TGTGCCGTTTCGGCAGCGCCACAAGAGACCCAGTACTTC. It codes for CAVSAAPQETQYF.

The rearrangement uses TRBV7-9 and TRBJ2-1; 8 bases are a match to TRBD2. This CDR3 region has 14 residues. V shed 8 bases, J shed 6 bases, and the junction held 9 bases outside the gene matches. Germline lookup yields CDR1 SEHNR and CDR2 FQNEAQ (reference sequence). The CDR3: CASGRAGGSNEQFF. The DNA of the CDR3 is TGTGCCAGCGGACGGGCGGGGGGATCCAATGAGCAGTTCTTC.

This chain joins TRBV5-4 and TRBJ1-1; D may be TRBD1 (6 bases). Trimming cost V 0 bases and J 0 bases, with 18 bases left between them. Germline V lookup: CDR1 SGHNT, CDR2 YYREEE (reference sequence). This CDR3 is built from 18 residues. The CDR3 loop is CASSLEIRTAILNTEAFF. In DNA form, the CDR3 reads TGTGCCAGCAGCTTGGAAATTCGGACAGCTATTTTGAACACTGAAGCTTTCTTT.

The CDR3 is CASSPGTPYEQYF. The CDR3 bases are TGTGCCAGCAGCCCTGGGACACCATACGAGCAGTACTTC. V usage is TRBV5-6 and J usage is TRBJ2-7, with TRBD1 as a possible D gene (6 bases). CDR1 SGHDT and CDR2 YYEEEE come from the germline V gene. Trimming left V 4 bases short and J 4 bases short, with 12 bases between. This CDR3 is built from 13 residues. Variable domain in full (rest from reference TRBV5-6 and TRBJ2-7): DAGVTQSPTHLIKTRGQQVTLRCSPKSGHDTVSWYQQALGQGPQFIFQYYEEEERQRGNFPDRFSGHQFPNYSSELNVNALLLGDSALYLCASSPGTPYEQYFGPGTRLTVT.

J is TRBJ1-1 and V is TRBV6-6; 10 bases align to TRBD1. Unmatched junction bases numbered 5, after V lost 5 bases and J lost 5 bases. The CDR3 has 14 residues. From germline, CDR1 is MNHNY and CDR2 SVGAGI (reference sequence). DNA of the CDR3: TGTGCCAGCAGTCTGGGACAGGGGAGTACTGAAGCTTTCTTT. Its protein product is CASSLGQGSTEAFF.

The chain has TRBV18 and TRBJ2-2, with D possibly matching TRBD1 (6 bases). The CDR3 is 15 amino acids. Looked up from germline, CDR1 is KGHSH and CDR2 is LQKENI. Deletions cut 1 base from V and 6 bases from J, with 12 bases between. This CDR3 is CASSPQTGVSGELFF. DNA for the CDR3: TGTGCCAGCTCACCACAGACAGGTGTGTCCGGGGAGCTGTTTTTT.

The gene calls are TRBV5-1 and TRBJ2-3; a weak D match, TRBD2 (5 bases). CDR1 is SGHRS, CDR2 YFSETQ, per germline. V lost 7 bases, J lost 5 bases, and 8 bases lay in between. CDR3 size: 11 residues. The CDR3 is CASGREDTQYF. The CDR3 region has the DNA TGCGCCAGCGGACGGGAAGATACGCAGTATTTT.

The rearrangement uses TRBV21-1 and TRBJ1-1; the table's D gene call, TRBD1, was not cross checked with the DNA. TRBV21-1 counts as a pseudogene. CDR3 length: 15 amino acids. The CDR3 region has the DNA TGTGCCAGCAGCAAAGCGGGCGACAGGGTGACTGAAGCTTTCTTT. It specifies CASSKAGDRVTEAFF.

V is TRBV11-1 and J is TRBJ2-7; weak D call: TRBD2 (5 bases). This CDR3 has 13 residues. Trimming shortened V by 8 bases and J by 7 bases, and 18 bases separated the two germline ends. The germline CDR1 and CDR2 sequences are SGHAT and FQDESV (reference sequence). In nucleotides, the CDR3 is TGTGCCAGCGGTGCCCTCCCGAGGGAAGAGCAGTACTTC. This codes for CASGALPREEQYF.

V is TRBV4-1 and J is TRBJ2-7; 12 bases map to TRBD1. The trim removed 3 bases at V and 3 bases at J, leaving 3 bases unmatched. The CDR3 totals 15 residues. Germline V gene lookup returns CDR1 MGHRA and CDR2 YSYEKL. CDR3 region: CASSQGTGGLYEQYF. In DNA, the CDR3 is TGCGCCAGCAGCCAGGGGACAGGGGGCCTCTACGAGCAGTACTTC.

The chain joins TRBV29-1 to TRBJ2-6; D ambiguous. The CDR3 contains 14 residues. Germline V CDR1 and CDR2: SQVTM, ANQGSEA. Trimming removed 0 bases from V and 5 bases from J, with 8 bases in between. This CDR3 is CSVEDPVRANVLTF. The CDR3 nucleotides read TGCAGCGTTGAAGACCCGGTCAGGGCCAACGTCCTGACTTTC.

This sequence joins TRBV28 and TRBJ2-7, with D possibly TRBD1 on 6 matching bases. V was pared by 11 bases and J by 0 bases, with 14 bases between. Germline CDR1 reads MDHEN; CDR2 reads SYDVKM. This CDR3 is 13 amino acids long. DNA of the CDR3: TGTGCCGCCCAGGGGTCCCCCTCCTACGAGCAGTACTTC. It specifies CAAQGSPSYEQYF.

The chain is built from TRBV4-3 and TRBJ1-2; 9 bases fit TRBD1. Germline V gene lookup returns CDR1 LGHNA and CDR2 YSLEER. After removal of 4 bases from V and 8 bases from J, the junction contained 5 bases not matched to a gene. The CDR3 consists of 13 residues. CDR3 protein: CASSRGTGTGYTF. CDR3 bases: TGCGCCAGCAGCCGGGGGACAGGGACCGGCTACACCTTC.

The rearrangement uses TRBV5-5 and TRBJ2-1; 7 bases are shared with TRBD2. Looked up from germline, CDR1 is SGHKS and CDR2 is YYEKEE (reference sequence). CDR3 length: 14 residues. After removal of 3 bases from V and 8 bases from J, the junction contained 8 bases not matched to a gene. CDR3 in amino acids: CASSSSTSADEQFF. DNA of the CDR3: TGTGCCAGCAGCTCCAGTACTAGCGCAGATGAGCAGTTCTTC.

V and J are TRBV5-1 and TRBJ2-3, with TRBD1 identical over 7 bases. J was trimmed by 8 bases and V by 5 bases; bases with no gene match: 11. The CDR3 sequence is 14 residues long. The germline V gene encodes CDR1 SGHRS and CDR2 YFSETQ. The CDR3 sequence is CASSWDSQPITQYF. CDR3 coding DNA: TGCGCCAGCAGTTGGGACAGCCAACCTATTACGCAGTATTTT. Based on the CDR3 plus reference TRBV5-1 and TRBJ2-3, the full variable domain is KAGVTQTPRYLIKTRGQQVTLSCSPISGHRSVSWYQQTPGQGLQFLFEYFSETQRNKGNFPGRFSGRQFSNSRSEMNVSTLELGDSALYLCASSWDSQPITQYFGPGTRLTVL.

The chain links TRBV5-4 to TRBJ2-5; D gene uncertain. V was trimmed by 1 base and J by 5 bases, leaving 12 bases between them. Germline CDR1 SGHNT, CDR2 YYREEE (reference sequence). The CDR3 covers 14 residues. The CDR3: CASSLRLPRETQYF. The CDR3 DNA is TGTGCCAGCAGCTTGAGACTGCCTCGGGAGACCCAGTACTTC. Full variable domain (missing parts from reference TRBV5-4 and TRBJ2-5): ETGVTQSPTHLIKTRGQQVTLRCSSQSGHNTVSWYQQALGQGPQFIFQYYREEENGRGNFPPRFSGLQFPNYSSELNVNALELDDSALYLCASSLRLPRETQYFGPGTRLLVL.

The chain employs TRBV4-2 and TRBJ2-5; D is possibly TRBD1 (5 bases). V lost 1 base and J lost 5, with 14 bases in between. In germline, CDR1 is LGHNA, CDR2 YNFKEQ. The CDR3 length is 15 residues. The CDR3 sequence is CASSQVGLGYETQYF. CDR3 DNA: TGTGCCAGCAGCCAAGTGGGGCTCGGTTATGAGACCCAGTACTTC.

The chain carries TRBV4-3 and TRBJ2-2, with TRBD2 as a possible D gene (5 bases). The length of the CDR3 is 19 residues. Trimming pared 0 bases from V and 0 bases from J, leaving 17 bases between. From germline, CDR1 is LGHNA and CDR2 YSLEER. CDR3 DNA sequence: TGCGCCAGCAGCCAAGATCCGGATGAAGAGGGATCGAACACCGGGGAGCTGTTTTTT. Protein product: CASSQDPDEEGSNTGELFF.

Written as DNA, the CDR3 is TGTGCCAGCAGCTTAGCATCCCAGGGAGGAGTGGGCAATCAGCCCCAGCATTTT. This sequence encodes CASSLASQGGVGNQPQHF. The V call is TRBV7-2, the J call TRBJ1-5, with a weak D call TRBD1 (5 bases). V dropped 0 bases and J dropped 2 bases, with 17 bases sitting between them. The CDR3 loop spans 18 amino acids. Looked up from germline, CDR1 is SGHTA and CDR2 is FQGNSA.

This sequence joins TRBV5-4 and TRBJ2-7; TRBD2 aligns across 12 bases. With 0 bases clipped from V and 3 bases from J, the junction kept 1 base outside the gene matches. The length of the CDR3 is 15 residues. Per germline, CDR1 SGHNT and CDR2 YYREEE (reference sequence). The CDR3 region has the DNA TGTGCCAGCAGCTTGGGGACTAGCGGGATCTACGAGCAGTACTTC. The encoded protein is CASSLGTSGIYEQYF.

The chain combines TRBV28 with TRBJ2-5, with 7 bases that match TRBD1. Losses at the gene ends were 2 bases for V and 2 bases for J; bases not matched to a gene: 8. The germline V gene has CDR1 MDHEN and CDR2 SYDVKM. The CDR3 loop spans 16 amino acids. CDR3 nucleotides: TGTGCCAGCAGTTTAGGGAAGGGGGCGCGGCAAGAGACCCAGTACTTC. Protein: CASSLGKGARQETQYF.

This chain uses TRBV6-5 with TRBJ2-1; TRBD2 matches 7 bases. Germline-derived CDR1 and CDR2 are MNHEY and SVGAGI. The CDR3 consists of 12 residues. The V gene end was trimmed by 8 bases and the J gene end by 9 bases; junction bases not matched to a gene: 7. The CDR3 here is CASGLTGGEQFF. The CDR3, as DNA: TGTGCCAGCGGGCTGACGGGGGGTGAGCAGTTCTTC.

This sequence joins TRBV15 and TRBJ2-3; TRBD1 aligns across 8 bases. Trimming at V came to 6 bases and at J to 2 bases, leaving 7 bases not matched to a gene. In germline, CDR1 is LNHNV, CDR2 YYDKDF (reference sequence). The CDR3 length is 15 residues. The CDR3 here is CATSTQGAPTDTQYF. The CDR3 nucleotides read TGTGCCACCAGTACTCAGGGGGCCCCCACAGATACGCAGTATTTT. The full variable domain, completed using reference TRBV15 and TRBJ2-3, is DAMVIQNPRYQVTQFGKPVTLSCSQTLNHNVMYWYQQKSSQAPKLLFHYYDKDFNNEADTPDNFQSRRPNTSFCFLDIRSPGLGDTAMYLCATSTQGAPTDTQYFGPGTRLTVL.

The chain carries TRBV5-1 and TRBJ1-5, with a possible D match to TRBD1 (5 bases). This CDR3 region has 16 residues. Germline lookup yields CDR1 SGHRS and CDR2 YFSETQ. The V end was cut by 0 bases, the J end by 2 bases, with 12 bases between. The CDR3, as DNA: TGCGCCAGCAGCTTGGGGGGCAGGGAAGGCAATCAGCCCCAGCATTTT. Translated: CASSLGGREGNQPQHF.

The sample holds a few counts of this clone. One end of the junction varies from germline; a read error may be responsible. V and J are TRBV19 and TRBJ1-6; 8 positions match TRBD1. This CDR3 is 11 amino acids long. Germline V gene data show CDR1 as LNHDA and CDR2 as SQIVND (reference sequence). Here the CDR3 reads CASSSPGQVPF. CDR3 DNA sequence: TGTGCCAGTAGTAGTCCGGGACAGGTTCCCTTT.

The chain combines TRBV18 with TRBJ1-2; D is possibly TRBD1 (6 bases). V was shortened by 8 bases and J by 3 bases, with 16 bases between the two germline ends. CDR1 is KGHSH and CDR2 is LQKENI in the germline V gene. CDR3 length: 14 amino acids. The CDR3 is CASQVTGPDYGYTF. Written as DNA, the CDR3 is TGTGCCAGCCAAGTTACAGGGCCTGACTATGGCTACACCTTC.